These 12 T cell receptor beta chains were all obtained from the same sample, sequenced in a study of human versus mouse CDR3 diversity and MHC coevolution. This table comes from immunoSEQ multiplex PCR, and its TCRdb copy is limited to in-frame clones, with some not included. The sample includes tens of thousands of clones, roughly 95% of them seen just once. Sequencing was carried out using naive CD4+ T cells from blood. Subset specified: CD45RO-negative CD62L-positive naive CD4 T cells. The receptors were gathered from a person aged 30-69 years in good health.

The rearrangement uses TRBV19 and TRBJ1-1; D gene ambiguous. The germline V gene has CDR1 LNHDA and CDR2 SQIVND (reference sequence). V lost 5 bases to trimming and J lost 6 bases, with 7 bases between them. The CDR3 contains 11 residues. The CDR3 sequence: CASSQSAEAFF. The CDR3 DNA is TGTGCCAGTAGTCAATCGGCTGAAGCTTTCTTT.

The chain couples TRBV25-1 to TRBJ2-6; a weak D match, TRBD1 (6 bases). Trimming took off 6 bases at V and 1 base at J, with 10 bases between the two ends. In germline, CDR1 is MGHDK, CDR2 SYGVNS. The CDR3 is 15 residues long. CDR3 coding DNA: TGTGCCAGCAGAACCACAGGGTCTGGGGCCAACGTCCTGACTTTC. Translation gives CASRTTGSGANVLTF.

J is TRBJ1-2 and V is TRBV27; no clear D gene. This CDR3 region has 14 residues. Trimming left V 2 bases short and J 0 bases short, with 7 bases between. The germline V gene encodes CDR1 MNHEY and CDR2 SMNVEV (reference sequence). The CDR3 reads CASSLGGTNYGYTF. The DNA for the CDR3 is TGTGCCAGCAGTTTAGGCGGCACTAACTATGGCTACACCTTC.

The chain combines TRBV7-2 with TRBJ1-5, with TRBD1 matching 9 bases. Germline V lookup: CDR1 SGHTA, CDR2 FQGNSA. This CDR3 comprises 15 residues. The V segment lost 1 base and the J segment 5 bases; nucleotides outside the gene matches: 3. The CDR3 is CASSLVGTGYQPQHF. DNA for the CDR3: TGTGCCAGCAGCTTAGTGGGGACAGGGTATCAGCCCCAGCATTTT.

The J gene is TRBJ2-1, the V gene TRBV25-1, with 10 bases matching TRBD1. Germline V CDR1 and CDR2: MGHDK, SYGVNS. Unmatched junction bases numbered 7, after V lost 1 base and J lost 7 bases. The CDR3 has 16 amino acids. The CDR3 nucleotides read TGTGCCAGCAGTGAATCGGGACAGGGGCTGGTAAATGAGCAGTTCTTC. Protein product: CASSESGQGLVNEQFF.

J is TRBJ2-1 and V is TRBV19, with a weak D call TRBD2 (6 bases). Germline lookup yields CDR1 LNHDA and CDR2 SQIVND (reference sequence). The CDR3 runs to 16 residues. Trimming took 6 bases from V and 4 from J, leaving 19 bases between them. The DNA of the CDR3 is TGTGCCAGTAGACCCGACCCGGGGGAAATTTACAATGAGCAGTTCTTC. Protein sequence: CASRPDPGEIYNEQFF.

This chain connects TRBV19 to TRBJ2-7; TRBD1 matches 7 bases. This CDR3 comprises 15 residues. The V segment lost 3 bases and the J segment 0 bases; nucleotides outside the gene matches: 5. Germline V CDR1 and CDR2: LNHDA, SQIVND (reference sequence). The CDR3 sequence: CASSIVTGSSYEQYF. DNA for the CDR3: TGTGCCAGTAGTATCGTGACAGGGAGCTCCTACGAGCAGTACTTC.

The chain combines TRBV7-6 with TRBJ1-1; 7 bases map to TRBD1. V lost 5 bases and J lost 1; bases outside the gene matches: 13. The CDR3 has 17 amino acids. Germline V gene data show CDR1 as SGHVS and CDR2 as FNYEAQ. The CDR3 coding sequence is TGTGCCAGCAGCCCGCGGGGCCGACAGGGATCGAACACTGAAGCTTTCTTT. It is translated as CASSPRGRQGSNTEAFF.

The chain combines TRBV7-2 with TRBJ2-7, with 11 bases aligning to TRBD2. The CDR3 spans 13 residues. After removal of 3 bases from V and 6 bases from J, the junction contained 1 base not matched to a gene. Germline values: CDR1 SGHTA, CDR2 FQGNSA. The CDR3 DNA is TGTGCCAGCAGCTTTAGCGGGGGGGCCGAGCAGTACTTC. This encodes CASSFSGGAEQYF.

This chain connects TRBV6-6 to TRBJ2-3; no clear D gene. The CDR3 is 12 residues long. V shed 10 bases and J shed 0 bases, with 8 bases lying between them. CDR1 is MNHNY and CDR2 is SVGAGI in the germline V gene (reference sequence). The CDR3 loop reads CATQTSTDTQYF. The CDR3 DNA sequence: TGTGCCACCCAAACTAGCACAGATACGCAGTATTTT.

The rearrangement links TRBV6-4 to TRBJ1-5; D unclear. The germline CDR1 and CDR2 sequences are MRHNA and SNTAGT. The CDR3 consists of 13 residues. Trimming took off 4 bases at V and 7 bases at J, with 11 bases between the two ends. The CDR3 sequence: CASSGEGGQPQHF. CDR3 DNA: TGTGCCAGCAGTGGGGAGGGTGGGCAGCCCCAGCATTTT.

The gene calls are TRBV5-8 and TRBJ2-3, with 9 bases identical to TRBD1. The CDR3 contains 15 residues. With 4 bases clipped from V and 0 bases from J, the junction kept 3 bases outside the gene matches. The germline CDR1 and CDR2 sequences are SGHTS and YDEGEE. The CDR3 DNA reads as TGTGCCAGCAGCCTGGGACAGGGAAGCACAGATACGCAGTATTTT. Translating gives CASSLGQGSTDTQYF.